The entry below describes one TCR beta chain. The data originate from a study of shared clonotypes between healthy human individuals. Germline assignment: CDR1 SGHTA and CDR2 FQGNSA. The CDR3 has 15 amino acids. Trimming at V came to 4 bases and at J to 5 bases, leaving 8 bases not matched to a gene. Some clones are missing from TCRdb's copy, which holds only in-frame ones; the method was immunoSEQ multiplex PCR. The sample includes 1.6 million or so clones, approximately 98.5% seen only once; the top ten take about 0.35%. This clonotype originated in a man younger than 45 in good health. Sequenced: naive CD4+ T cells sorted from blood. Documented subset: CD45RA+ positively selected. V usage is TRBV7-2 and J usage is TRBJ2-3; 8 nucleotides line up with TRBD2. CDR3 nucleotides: TGTGCCAGCAGCTCGCGAGCGGGAGTTGGAGATACGCAGTATTTT. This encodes CASSSRAGVGDTQYF.